The 32 T cell receptor beta chains below all came from one sample that was sequenced in a study of shared clonotypes between healthy human individuals. Only in-frame clones appear in the TCRdb table, and some are missing; sequencing was by immunoSEQ multiplex PCR. The table lists 950,000 to 1,100,000 clones, approximately 68% of them singletons. The sequenced material came from memory CD4+ T cells sorted from blood. Sample subset: CD45RA-negative fraction. The source is a young man in good health.

This clone came up a few times. This specimen includes other DNA sequences encoding the same CDR3. The V gene is TRBV4-1, the J gene TRBJ1-1, with 8 bases that match TRBD1. The ends lost 1 base at V and 1 base at J; junction bases unmatched: 2. CDR1 is MGHRA and CDR2 is YSYEKL in the germline V gene. This CDR3 spans 15 amino acids. CDR3: CASSQGGTGNTEAFF. For the CDR3, the DNA is TGCGCCAGCAGCCAAGGTGGGACAGGGAACACTGAAGCTTTCTTT.

With regard to this clone: The same CDR3 is also encoded by other DNA sequences in this sample. CDR3 sequence (DNA): TGCGCCAGCAGCTCCGGACAGGGCGACGAGCAGTACTTC. It is translated as CASSSGQGDEQYF. J is TRBJ2-7 and V is TRBV5-1; TRBD1 matches at 8 bases. V shed 3 bases and J 5 bases; nucleotides not matched to a gene: 4. CDR1 and CDR2 (germline): SGHRS, YFSETQ. The CDR3 runs to 13 residues.

This rearrangement joins TRBV7-8 to TRBJ2-5; 11 positions match TRBD1. The CDR3 sequence is 18 residues long. Germline-derived CDR1 and CDR2 are SGHVS and FQNEAQ. Trimming at V came to 0 bases and at J to 3 bases, leaving 9 bases not matched to a gene. Here the CDR3 DNA reads TGTGCCAGCAGCTTAGCCCGAGCGGGACAGGGGGTTGAAGAGACCCAGTACTTC. Residues: CASSLARAGQGVEETQYF. The full variable domain, rest sourced from reference TRBV7-8 and TRBJ2-5, is GAGVSQSPRYKVAKRGQDVALRCDPISGHVSLFWYQQALGQGPEFLTYFQNEAQLDKSGLPSDRFFAERPEGSVSTLKIQRTQQEDSAVYLCASSLARAGQGVEETQYFGPGTRLLVL.

V and J are TRBV7-2 and TRBJ2-7; D may match TRBD1 or TRBD2 (5 bases each). The CDR3 covers 14 residues. Germline V gene lookup returns CDR1 SGHTA and CDR2 FQGNSA. Trimming took 4 bases from V and 2 from J, leaving 12 bases between them. The DNA of the CDR3 is TGTGCCAGCAGCTCCTACACGGGACCCTACGAGCAGTACTTC. This codes for CASSSYTGPYEQYF. Full variable domain (rest looked up from reference TRBV7-2 and TRBJ2-7): GAGVSQSPSNKVTEKGKDVELRCDPISGHTALYWYRQSLGQGLEFLIYFQGNSAPDKSGLPSDRFSAERTGGSVSTLTIQRTQQEDSAVYLCASSSYTGPYEQYFGPGTRLTVT.

This clone was detected a few times. The germline gene is not matched at one end of the junction; a read error may be the cause. The V call is TRBV7-7, the J call TRBJ2-1, with TRBD2 matching 11 bases. CDR1 SSHAT and CDR2 FNYEAQ come from the germline V gene (reference sequence). This CDR3 region has 19 residues. The CDR3 is CASSPRIAGGPASRVEQFF. As DNA, the CDR3 is TGTGCTAGCAGCCCTAGGATAGCGGGGGGGCCTGCATCAAGGGTTGAGCAGTTCTTC.

The J gene is TRBJ1-4, the V gene TRBV2; 8 nucleotides agree with TRBD1. V lost 6 bases to trimming and J lost 3 bases; unmatched junction nucleotides: 15. The CDR3 spans 18 residues. Per germline, CDR1 SNHLY and CDR2 FYNNEI. CDR3 loop: CASREGAGGAEANEKLFF. The CDR3 nucleotides read TGTGCCAGCAGGGAGGGGGCAGGGGGCGCGGAAGCTAATGAAAAACTGTTTTTT. The complete variable domain, with remaining parts taken from reference TRBV2 and TRBJ1-4, reads EPEVTQTPSHQVTQMGQEVILRCVPISNHLYFYWYRQILGQKVEFLVSFYNNEISEKSEIFDDQFSVERPDGSNFTLKIRSTKLEDSAMYFCASREGAGGAEANEKLFFGSGTQLSVL.

This clone was picked up a small number of times. This rearrangement joins TRBV11-1 to TRBJ2-5, with D maybe TRBD1 (6 bases). Germline CDR1 is SGHAT and CDR2 is FQDESV (reference sequence). The CDR3 sequence is 14 residues long. Deletions cut 3 bases from V and 5 bases from J, with 13 bases between. The chain's CDR3 is CASSFQGGRETQYF. The CDR3 region has the DNA TGTGCCAGCAGCTTTCAAGGGGGTCGGGAGACCCAGTACTTC.

The chain combines TRBV5-1 with TRBJ1-5; the match to TRBD1 covers 7 bases. J lost 7 bases, V lost 0 bases, and 7 bases had no gene match. Germline V lookup: CDR1 SGHRS, CDR2 YFSETQ. The CDR3 length is 15 residues. CDR3 residues: CASSLASGGGQPQHF. The CDR3 nucleotides read TGCGCCAGCAGCTTGGCATCAGGGGGAGGGCAGCCCCAGCATTTT.

This chain links TRBV7-9 with TRBJ1-2; 7 bases align to TRBD1. CDR1 SEHNR and CDR2 FQNEAQ come from the germline V gene (reference sequence). The CDR3 has 16 residues. Trimming cost V 5 bases and J 0 bases; bases outside gene matches: 9. The CDR3 coding sequence is TGTGCCAGCAGCCGAGCCGGGACAGCCACTAACTATGGCTACACCTTC. Translated: CASSRAGTATNYGYTF.

The chain uses TRBV5-6 and TRBJ1-5; possibly TRBD1 for D (6 bases). Trimming took off 5 bases at V and 6 bases at J, with 18 bases between the two ends. Looked up from germline, CDR1 is SGHDT and CDR2 is YYEEEE. The CDR3 has 15 amino acids. The CDR3 is CASSHTQGFGQPQHF. The DNA for the CDR3 is TGTGCCAGCAGTCACACACAGGGATTTGGTCAGCCCCAGCATTTT.

A single count supports this clone. The chain combines TRBV28 with TRBJ2-5; the match to TRBD1 covers 8 bases. V trimming: 6 bases; J trimming: 5 bases; junction bases outside the gene matches: 14. Per the germline V gene, CDR1 is MDHEN and CDR2 is SYDVKM. The CDR3 spans 16 residues. This CDR3 reads CASRAIDRGSRETQYF. CDR3 in DNA: TGTGCCAGCAGAGCCATTGACAGGGGTAGTCGGGAGACCCAGTACTTC. Looking up the rest from reference TRBV28 and TRBJ2-5 gives the full variable domain: DVKVTQSSRYLVKRTGEKVFLECVQDMDHENMFWYRQDPGLGLRLIYFSYDVKMKEKGDIPEGYSVSREKKERFSLILESASTNQTSMYLCASRAIDRGSRETQYFGPGTRLLVL.

This clone was seen more than once but under ten times. The chain couples TRBV28 to TRBJ1-2; 9 bases agree with TRBD1. Germline V gene sequence: CDR1 MDHEN, CDR2 SYDVKM. Unmatched junction bases numbered 10, after V lost 6 bases and J lost 5 bases. The CDR3 is 15 residues long. The CDR3 is CASRSLRGTGYGYTF. The CDR3 coding sequence is TGTGCCAGCAGGTCTCTTCGCGGGACAGGGTATGGCTACACCTTC.

There are many counts of this clone. This rearrangement joins TRBV11-2 to TRBJ1-2, with D hard to call. The CDR3 contains 14 residues. Trimming stripped 0 bases from V and 5 bases from J, with 10 bases between. From germline, CDR1 is SGHAT and CDR2 FQNNGV. CDR3 loop: CASSLERAVYGYTF. The CDR3 coding sequence is TGTGCCAGCAGCTTAGAACGGGCGGTTTATGGCTACACCTTC.

The J gene is TRBJ1-1, the V gene TRBV5-1; no firm D call. V was shortened by 3 bases and J by 0 bases, with 15 bases between the two germline ends. Germline V lookup: CDR1 SGHRS, CDR2 YFSETQ. The CDR3 covers 16 residues. Written as DNA, the CDR3 is TGCGCCAGCAGCTCCTACGGCGATCCCATGAACACTGAAGCTTTCTTT. Translation: CASSSYGDPMNTEAFF.

There are a few counts of this clone. This chain connects TRBV7-2 to TRBJ1-1; a weak D match, TRBD1 (6 bases). Germline-derived CDR1 and CDR2 are SGHTA and FQGNSA. V was shortened by 3 bases and J by 5 bases, with 16 bases between the two germline ends. There are 15 residues in the CDR3. The CDR3 sequence is CASSFGQGMGTEAFF. DNA of the CDR3: TGTGCCAGCAGCTTCGGGCAGGGGATGGGGACTGAAGCTTTCTTT.

J is TRBJ1-1 and V is TRBV7-9; 8 nucleotides align to TRBD1. CDR1 is SEHNR and CDR2 is FQNEAQ in the germline V gene (reference sequence). This CDR3 spans 14 amino acids. After removal of 7 bases from V and 1 base from J, the junction contained 5 bases not matched to a gene. The CDR3 region has the DNA TGTGCCAGCACAGGGGGACAGGAGAACACTGAAGCTTTCTTT. This translates into CASTGGQENTEAFF.

About this clone: The identical CDR3 is also encoded by other nucleotide sequences in the sample. Written as DNA, the CDR3 is TGTGCCAGCAGCCTATTACAGGGATTCGAGCAGTACTTC. Residues: CASSLLQGFEQYF. The chain has TRBV27 and TRBJ2-7, with D possibly TRBD1 on 6 matching bases. V lost 6 bases, J lost 6 bases, and 15 bases lay in between. CDR3 length: 13 amino acids. Germline loops: CDR1 MNHEY, CDR2 SMNVEV (reference sequence).

The CDR3, as DNA: TGTGCCAGCAGCCCACGTGGCGAGCAGTACTTC. It codes for CASSPRGEQYF. V usage is TRBV6-6 and J usage is TRBJ2-7, with D unclear. This CDR3 is built from 11 residues. V was trimmed by 6 bases and J by 6 bases, leaving 9 bases between them. CDR1 and CDR2 from the germline V gene are MNHNY and SVGAGI (reference sequence).

This sequence joins TRBV4-2 and TRBJ2-2; D remains ambiguous. The V end was cut by 1 base, the J end by 1 base, with 7 bases between. There are 15 residues in the CDR3. The germline CDR1 and CDR2 sequences are LGHNA and YNFKEQ. CDR3 residues: CASSQVGLNTGELFF. The CDR3 DNA follows: TGTGCCAGCAGCCAAGTTGGGCTGAACACCGGGGAGCTGTTTTTT.

This clone showed up just a few times. Other DNA sequences in this sample translate to the same CDR3. The rearrangement links TRBV9 to TRBJ2-7; either TRBD1 or TRBD2 may supply D (5 bases each). Trimming cost V 0 bases and J 2 bases, with 12 bases left between them. Looked up from germline, CDR1 is SGDLS and CDR2 is YYNGEE. This CDR3 is built from 15 residues. In DNA form, the CDR3 reads TGTGCCAGCAGCGTAGCCCCGGGACCAGCCTACGAGCAGTACTTC. It specifies CASSVAPGPAYEQYF.

The J gene is TRBJ2-3, the V gene TRBV6-5, with TRBD2 identical over 12 bases. V lost 4 bases to trimming and J lost 14 bases; unmatched junction nucleotides: 13. This CDR3 has 15 amino acids. CDR1 MNHEY and CDR2 SVGAGI come from the germline V gene. The CDR3 DNA follows: TGTGCCAGCAGTTCGACCCTAGCGGGAGGGAACGTAAGGTATTTT. The encoded protein is CASSSTLAGGNVRYF.

The chain couples TRBV10-3 to TRBJ1-2; 7 nucleotides match TRBD1. The CDR3 totals 15 residues. The germline CDR1 and CDR2 sequences are ENHRY and SYGVKD. After removal of 3 bases from V and 4 bases from J, the junction contained 8 bases not matched to a gene. The CDR3 DNA follows: TGTGCCATCAGTGAAGGTCAGGGGGTATTCTATGGCTACACCTTC. Its protein product is CAISEGQGVFYGYTF.

The genes are TRBV6-5 and TRBJ2-3, with 12 bases that match TRBD2. V gave up 8 bases and J gave up 6 bases; unmatched junction bases: 3. This CDR3 is built from 13 residues. CDR1 is MNHEY, CDR2 SVGAGI, per germline. DNA for the CDR3: TGTGCCAGCCGGACTAGCGGGACGGATACGCAGTATTTT. Protein sequence: CASRTSGTDTQYF.

V gene TRBV2 combines with J gene TRBJ2-3, with D unresolved. From germline, CDR1 is SNHLY and CDR2 FYNNEI. This CDR3 region has 14 residues. Trimming cost V 10 bases and J 1 base, with 15 bases left between them. The CDR3, as DNA: TGTGCCACCGGGCTGGACGTAGGCACAGATACGCAGTATTTT. Translation gives CATGLDVGTDTQYF.

The genes are TRBV25-1 and TRBJ2-5, with no clear D. Trimming shortened V by 3 bases and J by 5 bases, and 10 bases separated the two germline ends. The CDR3 extends over 13 amino acids. Germline loops: CDR1 MGHDK, CDR2 SYGVNS. This CDR3 reads CASSDHVVETQYF. In nucleotides, the CDR3 is TGTGCCAGCAGTGACCACGTTGTGGAGACCCAGTACTTC. The full variable domain, rest sourced from reference TRBV25-1 and TRBJ2-5, is EADIYQTPRYLVIGTGKKITLECSQTMGHDKMYWYQQDPGMELHLIHYSYGVNSTEKGDLSSESTVSRIRTEHFPLTLESARPSHTSQYLCASSDHVVETQYFGPGTRLLVL.

This clone was found a few times. The CDR3: CASSFRRSTEAFF. CDR3 nucleotide sequence: TGTGCCAGCAGTTTTCGGCGTTCCACTGAAGCTTTCTTT. The rearrangement joins TRBV28 to TRBJ1-1, with D unresolved. Germline lookup yields CDR1 MDHEN and CDR2 SYDVKM. V gave up 3 bases and J gave up 4 bases, with 9 bases separating them. The CDR3 covers 13 residues.

The genes are TRBV7-6 and TRBJ1-2; weak D call: TRBD1 (5 bases). V lost 3 bases, J lost 5 bases, and 10 bases lay in between. The CDR3 covers 13 residues. Germline-derived CDR1 and CDR2 are SGHVS and FNYEAQ. The CDR3 sequence is CASSFGTNYGYTF. The CDR3 coding sequence is TGTGCCAGCAGCTTCGGGACGAATTATGGCTACACCTTC.

For the CDR3, the DNA is TGTGCCAGCAGCGTACTTGGACAGGGGGCGTCCGGGGAGCTGTTTTTT. Encoded protein: CASSVLGQGASGELFF. This chain joins TRBV9 and TRBJ2-2; 11 nucleotides match TRBD1. V dropped 1 base and J dropped 6; count of bases not matched to a gene: 5. Germline loops: CDR1 SGDLS, CDR2 YYNGEE. The CDR3 totals 16 residues.

The chain is built from TRBV19 and TRBJ1-5; possible D gene TRBD1, 6 bases. The CDR3 is 17 amino acids. CDR1 is LNHDA and CDR2 is SQIVND in the germline V gene (reference sequence). Trimming cost V 7 bases and J 0 bases, with 19 bases left between them. The CDR3 reads CASKIAGGGYSNQPQHF. The CDR3 DNA is TGTGCCAGTAAGATTGCCGGGGGCGGCTATAGCAATCAGCCCCAGCATTTT.

The chain combines TRBV2 with TRBJ1-6; D gene unclear. The V and J ends lost 2 bases and 7 bases respectively, with 12 bases between them. Germline loops: CDR1 SNHLY, CDR2 FYNNEI. This CDR3 has 15 residues. CDR3 residues: CASSEQGPRNSPLHF. The CDR3 bases are TGTGCCAGCAGTGAACAAGGGCCACGGAATTCACCCCTCCACTTT.

The gene calls are TRBV6-5 and TRBJ1-3; D gene ambiguous. Germline V gives CDR1 MNHEY, CDR2 SVGAGI. There are 14 residues in the CDR3. V lost 9 bases and J 0 bases, leaving 12 bases between the germline ends. CDR3 sequence (DNA): TGTGCCAGTACCACGGGAAGCTCTGGAAACACCATATATTTT. Protein: CASTTGSSGNTIYF.

The chain is built from TRBV28 and TRBJ2-2, with unresolved D. Trimming pared 2 bases from V and 7 bases from J, leaving 14 bases between. Per the germline V gene, CDR1 is MDHEN and CDR2 is SYDVKM. This CDR3 spans 15 amino acids. The DNA of the CDR3 is TGTGCCAGCAGTTTAAGGTGGGGTCAGCTCGGGGAGCTGTTTTTT. Translation gives CASSLRWGQLGELFF.